What follows describes a single TCR beta chain. Its antigen is not identified. These data come from a study of cytomegalovirus exposure and HLA in healthy donors. Germline CDR1 reads SGHNT; CDR2 reads YENEEA. V lost 5 bases, J lost 4 bases, and 4 bases stayed unmatched. This CDR3 is built from 13 residues. Notes on the study in general: Apparent HLA restriction characterized most CMV-associated TCR beta chains in a later analysis.

This PCR relied on a set of 60 Vbeta primers and 13 Jbeta primers. Using immunoSEQ multiplex PCR, the repertoire was profiled, and TCRdb retains in-frame clones only, with some absent. The repertoire includes roughly 99,000 clones, over 80% of them detected once, and approximately 2.6% sits in the top ten. Sequencing was done on a sample of PBMCs. The chain is built from TRBV11-3 and TRBJ1-1; 7 nucleotides match TRBD1. The TCR originated in a man aged 25-45 years in good health and CMV-seropositive. CDR3 protein: CASSPRGSTEAFF. The CDR3 DNA is TGTGCCAGCAGCCCCAGGGGGAGCACTGAAGCTTTCTTT.